The subject of this entry is one T cell receptor (beta chain). This sample is drawn from a study of shared T cell receptors in the human thymus. Repertoires were generated with immunoSEQ multiplex PCR, while TCRdb's copy carries only in-frame clones and drops some. The table includes some 700,000 clones, 80% to 90% detected once. Germline loops: CDR1 SGHRS, CDR2 YFSETQ. The CDR3 is 15 residues long. V was pared by 1 base and J by 0 bases, with 3 bases of the junction left unmatched. These sequences were also reported in another study, on human thymus T cells. That study adds: Samples came from healthy Finnish infants during open corrective cardiac surgery. Resections from corrective heart surgery supplied the thymus tissue. Repertoires sampled from thymus and blood appeared biased in V and J gene usage.

Source material: thymocytes. This clonotype was obtained from a girl less than two years old with a congenital heart defect. The rearrangement joins TRBV5-1 to TRBJ1-1; 7 bases align to TRBD1. CDR3 nucleotides: TGCGCCAGCAGCTTGTTAGGGACAGTGAACACTGAAGCTTTCTTT. Translation gives CASSLLGTVNTEAFF.